The 14 T cell receptor beta chains below come from one sample, sequenced in a study of cytomegalovirus exposure and HLA in healthy donors. PCR employed 60 Vbeta and 13 Jbeta primers. Clones were read by immunoSEQ multiplex PCR, and TCRdb kept only the in-frame ones, dropping some. With some 200,000 clones in the sample, the ten largest clones hold less than 0.9%. Input material: PBMCs. The receptors were gathered from a boy aged 5-17 years in good health and CMV-seronegative.

The gene calls are TRBV19 and TRBJ1-6; D is possibly TRBD1 (6 bases). Germline lookup yields CDR1 LNHDA and CDR2 SQIVND (reference sequence). V shed 5 bases and J shed 2 bases, with 19 bases lying between them. The CDR3 is 18 residues long. As DNA, the CDR3 is TGTGCCAGTAGTTCAAAACCCGGGACAAGCCCCTATAATTCACCCCTCCACTTT. Translated: CASSSKPGTSPYNSPLHF.

The chain uses TRBV27 and TRBJ1-1; D perhaps matches TRBD1 (5 bases). The CDR3 is 15 amino acids. The germline CDR1 and CDR2 sequences are MNHEY and SMNVEV (reference sequence). V was clipped by 4 bases and J by 1 base, with 13 bases between them. The CDR3: CASSSPTASNTEAFF. The DNA of the CDR3 is TGTGCCAGCAGTTCCCCGACAGCCTCGAACACTGAAGCTTTCTTT.

The V gene is TRBV29-1, the J gene TRBJ2-1; 11 bases match TRBD2. The germline gives CDR1 SQVTM, CDR2 ANQGSEA. V lost 6 bases to trimming and J lost 6 bases; unmatched junction nucleotides: 13. CDR3 length: 16 residues. CDR3 loop: CSVPHQTSGGLNEQFF. Written as DNA, the CDR3 is TGCAGCGTCCCGCACCAAACTAGCGGGGGCCTCAATGAGCAGTTCTTC.

In nucleotides, the CDR3 is TGTGCCAGCAGCTCGGGACTAGCGGACACAGATACGCAGTATTTT. It translates to CASSSGLADTDTQYF. This chain connects TRBV5-4 to TRBJ2-3; the match to TRBD2 covers 11 bases. The length of the CDR3 is 15 residues. V lost 3 bases, J lost 2 bases, and 2 bases stayed unmatched. The germline CDR1 and CDR2 sequences are SGHNT and YYREEE (reference sequence).

The chain joins TRBV19 to TRBJ2-6, with TRBD2 as a possible D gene (6 bases). Trimming pared 7 bases from V and 2 bases from J, leaving 21 bases between. Germline V gene data show CDR1 as LNHDA and CDR2 as SQIVND (reference sequence). CDR3 length: 18 residues. Here the CDR3 reads CASIKAGINPPGANVLTF. DNA for the CDR3: TGTGCCAGTATCAAGGCGGGGATAAATCCCCCTGGGGCCAACGTCCTGACTTTC.

This chain links TRBV4-2 with TRBJ1-2; D unclear. Germline values: CDR1 LGHNA, CDR2 YNFKEQ. The CDR3 is 15 residues long. V lost 1 base to trimming and J lost 8 bases, with 17 bases between them. The CDR3 DNA follows: TGTGCCAGCAGCCAAGTGGGTGAGGGAGAGGTGGGCTACACCTTC. Translation: CASSQVGEGEVGYTF.

The chain carries TRBV6-1 and TRBJ2-7; TRBD2 agrees at 11 bases. The germline V gene has CDR1 MNHNS and CDR2 SASEGT. The CDR3 contains 17 residues. Trimming removed 3 bases from V and 0 bases from J; junction bases left unmatched: 7. Here the CDR3 reads CASSEPSGGLSSYEQYF. The CDR3 coding sequence is TGTGCCAGCAGTGAGCCTAGCGGGGGGCTGAGCTCCTACGAGCAGTACTTC.

V and J are TRBV5-1 and TRBJ2-3, with 8 bases fitting TRBD2. J was trimmed by 6 bases and V by 4 bases; bases with no gene match: 10. From germline, CDR1 is SGHRS and CDR2 YFSETQ. The CDR3 is made up of 15 amino acids. The CDR3 DNA follows: TGCGCCAGCAGCCCCCACCGGGGGGGGTCCGATACGCAGTATTTT. This translates into CASSPHRGGSDTQYF.

The chain joins TRBV11-3 to TRBJ2-2, with 7 bases aligning to TRBD1. J was trimmed by 4 bases and V by 6 bases; bases with no gene match: 5. The CDR3 sequence is 14 residues long. The germline CDR1 and CDR2 sequences are SGHNT and YENEEA. CDR3 bases: TGTGCCAGCAGTCAGGGGGTTGGCACCGGGGAGCTGTTTTTT. It is translated as CASSQGVGTGELFF.

The CDR3 here is CASSLGLAGRYEQYF. CDR3 nucleotides: TGTGCCAGCAGCTTGGGACTAGCGGGGAGGTACGAGCAGTACTTC. The J gene is TRBJ2-7, the V gene TRBV7-2; TRBD2 agrees at 13 bases. The CDR3 loop spans 15 amino acids. V dropped 3 bases and J dropped 4; count of bases not matched to a gene: 3. Germline-derived CDR1 and CDR2 are SGHTA and FQGNSA. Complete variable domain (other parts from reference TRBV7-2 and TRBJ2-7): GAGVSQSPSNKVTEKGKDVELRCDPISGHTALYWYRQSLGQGLEFLIYFQGNSAPDKSGLPSDRFSAERTGGSVSTLTIQRTQQEDSAVYLCASSLGLAGRYEQYFGPGTRLTVT.

In regard to this clone: Other DNA sequences in the same sample also yield this CDR3. The chain joins TRBV5-1 to TRBJ2-1; no firm D call. The V end lost 2 bases, the J end lost 5 bases, and 2 bases lay between the germline ends. The CDR3 spans 11 residues. Germline assignment: CDR1 SGHRS and CDR2 YFSETQ. CDR3 DNA sequence: TGCGCCAGCAGCTTTAACAATGAGCAGTTCTTC. Its translation: CASSFNNEQFF. Full variable domain (missing parts from reference TRBV5-1 and TRBJ2-1): KAGVTQTPRYLIKTRGQQVTLSCSPISGHRSVSWYQQTPGQGLQFLFEYFSETQRNKGNFPGRFSGRQFSNSRSEMNVSTLELGDSALYLCASSFNNEQFFGPGTRLTVL.

The chain uses TRBV10-2 and TRBJ2-5, with 8 positions matching TRBD2. The V segment lost 10 bases and the J segment 1 base; nucleotides outside the gene matches: 8. This CDR3 is 14 amino acids long. Germline values: CDR1 WSHSY, CDR2 SAAADI. CDR3 DNA: TGCGCCACCGCTCGGGGGACTAGCCAAGAGACCCAGTACTTC. The encoded protein is CATARGTSQETQYF.

This chain links TRBV19 with TRBJ2-7; weak D call: TRBD1 (6 bases). Per germline, CDR1 LNHDA and CDR2 SQIVND (reference sequence). V lost 5 bases and J 1 base, leaving 15 bases between the germline ends. The CDR3 has 15 amino acids. The CDR3 region is CASSSRDTRSYEQYF. DNA of the CDR3: TGTGCCAGTAGTTCCCGGGACACCAGGTCCTACGAGCAGTACTTC.

The chain combines TRBV6-5 with TRBJ1-3, with D perhaps TRBD1 (5 bases). With 5 bases removed from V and 6 bases from J, the gap between germline ends came to 17 bases. This CDR3 region has 15 residues. The germline V gene encodes CDR1 MNHEY and CDR2 SVGAGI. The CDR3 reads CASSPGRRAENTIYF. In nucleotides, the CDR3 is TGTGCCAGCAGTCCCGGCCGCAGGGCGGAAAACACCATATATTTT.